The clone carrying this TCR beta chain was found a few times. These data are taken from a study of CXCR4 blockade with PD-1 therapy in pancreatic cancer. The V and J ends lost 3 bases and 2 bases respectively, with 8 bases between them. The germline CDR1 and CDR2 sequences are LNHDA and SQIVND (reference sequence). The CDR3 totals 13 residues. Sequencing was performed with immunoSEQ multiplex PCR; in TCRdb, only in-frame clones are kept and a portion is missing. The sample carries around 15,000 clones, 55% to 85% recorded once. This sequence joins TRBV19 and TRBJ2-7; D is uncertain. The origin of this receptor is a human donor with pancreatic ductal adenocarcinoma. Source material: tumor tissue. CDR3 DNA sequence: TGTGCCAGTAGTATCACCCCGGCCTACGAGCAGTACTTC. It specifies CASSITPAYEQYF.